This TCR beta chain appears in the sequencing data of a study of cytomegalovirus exposure and HLA in healthy donors. TCRdb keeps only in-frame clones here, not all; method: immunoSEQ multiplex PCR. This sample has some 200,000 clones, with around nine tenths found just once. The validation cohort, a group of 120 subjects, included the donors and was separate from the approximately 650-subject first cohort. Study observations and caveats: Altogether, more than 150 TCR beta chains were recorded as cytomegalovirus-associated. In vitro, three CMV-associated chains proved specific for CMV antigens. Most observed TCR sequences were rare, whereas some public TCRs were detected in many donors.

A note on this clone: Its antigen is unidentified. Other DNA variants within this sample encode the same CDR3.

This CDR3 is built from 14 residues. Trimming took off 1 base at V and 5 bases at J, with 11 bases between the two ends. Germline-derived CDR1 and CDR2 are SNHLY and FYNNEI. The receptor's source is a woman aged 18-29 years in good health and CMV-seronegative. This chain uses TRBV2 with TRBJ1-1; D gene unclear. The material sequenced was PBMCs. The CDR3 DNA sequence: TGTGCCAGCAGTGAAGACCGGCGGGCAACTGAAGCTTTCTTT. It translates to CASSEDRRATEAFF.